The clone carrying this T cell receptor beta chain was detected only a few times. What it recognizes is unknown. A marrow graft followed busulfan-fludarabine conditioning, with cyclophosphamide on days +3 and +4. Generated by immunoSEQ multiplex PCR, the TCRdb table keeps only in-frame clones and is missing some. The sample carries 9,000 to 15,000 clones, about 2.1% recorded once. The data are from a study of T cells after posttransplantation cyclophosphamide. Study-wide results and caveats: Blood and skin or GI T cell repertoires showed limited TRB overlap.

The material was PBMCs, obtained after allogeneic stem cell transplant with posttransplant cyclophosphamide. This receptor was taken from a male patient aged 25-45 years who received an allogeneic stem cell transplant from a related donor, was CMV-positive, and had no GVHD. Some T cells may have come from the graft donor.

This CDR3 reads CASSEWGLAGWDAKNIQYF. In nucleotides, the CDR3 is TGTGCCAGCAGTGAGTGGGGGCTAGCGGGTTGGGATGCCAAAAACATTCAGTACTTC. The chain recombines TRBV2 with TRBJ2-4, with 8 bases lining up with TRBD2. The CDR3 covers 19 residues. The germline gives CDR1 SNHLY, CDR2 FYNNEI. With 3 bases clipped from V and 1 base from J, the junction kept 14 bases outside the gene matches.